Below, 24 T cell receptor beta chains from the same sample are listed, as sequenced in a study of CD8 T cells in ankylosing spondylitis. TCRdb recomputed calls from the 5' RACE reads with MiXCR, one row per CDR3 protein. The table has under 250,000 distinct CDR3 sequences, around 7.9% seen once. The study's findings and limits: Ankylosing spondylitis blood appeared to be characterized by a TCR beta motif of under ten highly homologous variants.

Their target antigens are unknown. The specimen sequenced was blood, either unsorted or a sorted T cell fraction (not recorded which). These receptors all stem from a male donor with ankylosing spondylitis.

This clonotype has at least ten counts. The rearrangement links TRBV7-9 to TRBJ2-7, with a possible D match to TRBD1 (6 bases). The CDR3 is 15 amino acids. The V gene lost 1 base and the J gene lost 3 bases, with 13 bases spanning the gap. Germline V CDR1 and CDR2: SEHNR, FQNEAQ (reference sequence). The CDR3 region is CASSLGRQGSYEQYF. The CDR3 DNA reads TGTGCCAGCAGCTTAGGGCGTCAGGGGAGCTACGAGCAGTACTTC.

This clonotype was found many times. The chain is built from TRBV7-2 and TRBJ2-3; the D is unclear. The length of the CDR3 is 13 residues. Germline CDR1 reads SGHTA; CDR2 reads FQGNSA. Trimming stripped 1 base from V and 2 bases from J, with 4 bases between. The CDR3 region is CASSLDFTDTQYF. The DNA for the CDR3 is TGTGCCAGCAGCTTAGATTTCACAGATACGCAGTATTTT.

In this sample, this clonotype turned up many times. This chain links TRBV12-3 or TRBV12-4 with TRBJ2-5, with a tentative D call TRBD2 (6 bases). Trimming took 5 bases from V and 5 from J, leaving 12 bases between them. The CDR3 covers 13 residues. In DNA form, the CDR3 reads TGTGCCAGCAGTGGACTATCCGGGGAGACCCAGTACTTC. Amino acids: CASSGLSGETQYF.

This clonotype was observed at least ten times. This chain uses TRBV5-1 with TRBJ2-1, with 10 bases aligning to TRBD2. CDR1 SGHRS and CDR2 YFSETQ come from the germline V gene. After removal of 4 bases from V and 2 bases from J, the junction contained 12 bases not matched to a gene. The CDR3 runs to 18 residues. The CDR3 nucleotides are TGCGCCAGCAGCCCCGGGACTAGCGTTGGTTGGACCTACAATGAGCAGTTCTTC. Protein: CASSPGTSVGWTYNEQFF.

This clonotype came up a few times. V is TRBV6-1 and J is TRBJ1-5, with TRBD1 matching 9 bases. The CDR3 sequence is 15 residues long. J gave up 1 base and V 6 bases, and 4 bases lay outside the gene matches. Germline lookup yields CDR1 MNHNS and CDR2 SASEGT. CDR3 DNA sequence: TGTGCCAGCAGACAGACAGGGGGAAGCAATCAGCCCCAGCATTTT. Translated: CASRQTGGSNQPQHF.

DNA of the CDR3: TGTGCCAGCAGCTTAGCGGGGCCTTTGACCGGGGAGCTGTTTTTT. Its translation is CASSLAGPLTGELFF. This sequence joins TRBV11-2 and TRBJ2-2; the D gene could be TRBD1 or TRBD2 (5 bases each). The CDR3 runs 15 residues. V was cut by 1 base and J by 5 bases, with 11 bases left in between. Germline V gives CDR1 SGHAT, CDR2 FQNNGV.

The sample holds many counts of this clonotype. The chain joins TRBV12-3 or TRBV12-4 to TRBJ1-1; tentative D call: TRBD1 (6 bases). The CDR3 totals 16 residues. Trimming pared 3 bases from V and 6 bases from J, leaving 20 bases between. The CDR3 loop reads CASSLTRSGGGPEAFF. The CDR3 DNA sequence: TGTGCCAGCAGTTTGACTAGATCCGGGGGGGGCCCTGAAGCTTTCTTT.

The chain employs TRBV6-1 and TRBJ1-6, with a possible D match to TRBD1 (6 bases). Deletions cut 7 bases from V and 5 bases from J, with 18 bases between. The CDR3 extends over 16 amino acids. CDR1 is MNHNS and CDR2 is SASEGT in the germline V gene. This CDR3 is CASMGLDRPNNSPLHF. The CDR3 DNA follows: TGTGCCAGCATGGGCCTCGACAGGCCAAATAATTCACCCCTCCACTTT.

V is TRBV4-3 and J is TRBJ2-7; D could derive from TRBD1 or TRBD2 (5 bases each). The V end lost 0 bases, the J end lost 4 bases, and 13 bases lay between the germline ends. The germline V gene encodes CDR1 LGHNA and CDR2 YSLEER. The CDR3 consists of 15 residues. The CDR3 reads CASSQDRDRRYEQYF. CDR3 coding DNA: TGCGCCAGCAGCCAAGATCGGGACCGCCGTTACGAGCAGTACTTC.

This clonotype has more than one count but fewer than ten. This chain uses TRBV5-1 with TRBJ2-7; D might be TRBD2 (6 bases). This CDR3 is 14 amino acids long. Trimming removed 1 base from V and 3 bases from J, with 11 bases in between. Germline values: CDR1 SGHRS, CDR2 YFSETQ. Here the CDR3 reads CASSLLGLFYEQYF. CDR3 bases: TGCGCCAGCAGCTTGTTAGGACTATTCTACGAGCAGTACTTC.

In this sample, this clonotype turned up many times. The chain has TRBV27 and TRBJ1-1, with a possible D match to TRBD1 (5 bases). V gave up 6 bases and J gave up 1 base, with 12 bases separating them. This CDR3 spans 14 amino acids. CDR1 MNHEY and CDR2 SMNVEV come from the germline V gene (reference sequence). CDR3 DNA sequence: TGTGCCAGCAGCTATGACAGAGGGAACACTGAAGCTTTCTTT. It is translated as CASSYDRGNTEAFF.

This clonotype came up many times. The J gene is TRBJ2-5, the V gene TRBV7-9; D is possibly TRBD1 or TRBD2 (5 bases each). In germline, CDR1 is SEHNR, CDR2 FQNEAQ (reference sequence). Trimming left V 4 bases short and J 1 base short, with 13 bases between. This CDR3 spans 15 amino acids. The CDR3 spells CASSSEGRSQETQYF. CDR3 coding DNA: TGTGCCAGCAGCTCTGAGGGGCGTAGCCAAGAGACCCAGTACTTC.

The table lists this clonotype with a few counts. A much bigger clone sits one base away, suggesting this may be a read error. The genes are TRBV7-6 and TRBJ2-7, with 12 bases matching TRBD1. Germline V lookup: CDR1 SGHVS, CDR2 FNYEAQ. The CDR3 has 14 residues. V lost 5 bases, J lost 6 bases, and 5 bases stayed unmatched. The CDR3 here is CASSPGTGGFEQYF. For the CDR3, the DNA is TGTGCCAGCAGCCCCGGGACAGGGGGCTTCGAGCAGTACTTC.

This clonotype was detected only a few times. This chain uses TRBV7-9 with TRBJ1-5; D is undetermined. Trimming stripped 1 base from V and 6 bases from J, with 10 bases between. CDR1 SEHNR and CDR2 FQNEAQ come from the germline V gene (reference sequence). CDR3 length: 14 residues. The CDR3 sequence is CASSLEGEAQPQHF. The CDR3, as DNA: TGTGCCAGCAGCTTAGAGGGAGAGGCTCAGCCCCAGCATTTT.

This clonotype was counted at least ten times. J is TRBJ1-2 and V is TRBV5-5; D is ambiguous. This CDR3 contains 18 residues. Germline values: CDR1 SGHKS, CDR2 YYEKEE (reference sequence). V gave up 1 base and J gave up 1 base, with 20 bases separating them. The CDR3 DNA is TGTGCCAGCAGCTTGTGGAGAATACGGGGAAGAGATAACTATGGCTACACCTTC. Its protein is CASSLWRIRGRDNYGYTF.

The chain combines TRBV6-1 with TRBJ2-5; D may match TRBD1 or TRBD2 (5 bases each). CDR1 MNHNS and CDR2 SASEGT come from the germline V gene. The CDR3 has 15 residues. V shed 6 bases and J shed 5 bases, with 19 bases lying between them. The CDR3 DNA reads TGTGCCAGCAGCTCTCCGGGACCTCTGGGCGAGACCCAGTACTTC. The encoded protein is CASSSPGPLGETQYF.

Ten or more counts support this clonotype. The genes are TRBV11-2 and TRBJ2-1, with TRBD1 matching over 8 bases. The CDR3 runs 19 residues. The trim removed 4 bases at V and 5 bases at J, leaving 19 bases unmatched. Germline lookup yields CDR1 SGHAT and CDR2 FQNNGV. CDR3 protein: CASSSTDRGRTHGDNEQFF. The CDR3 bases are TGTGCCAGCAGCTCCACAGACAGGGGAAGAACACACGGCGACAATGAGCAGTTCTTC.

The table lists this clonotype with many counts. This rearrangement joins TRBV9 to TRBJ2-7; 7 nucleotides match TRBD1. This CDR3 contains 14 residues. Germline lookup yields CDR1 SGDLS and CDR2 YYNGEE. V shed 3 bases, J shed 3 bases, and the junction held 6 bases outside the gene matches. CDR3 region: CASSGRDSRYEQYF. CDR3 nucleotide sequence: TGTGCCAGCAGCGGCCGGGACAGCCGCTACGAGCAGTACTTC. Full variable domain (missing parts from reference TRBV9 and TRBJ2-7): DSGVTQTPKHLITATGQRVTLRCSPRSGDLSVYWYQQSLDQGLQFLIQYYNGEERAKGNILERFSAQQFPDLHSELNLSSLELGDSALYFCASSGRDSRYEQYFGPGTRLTVT.

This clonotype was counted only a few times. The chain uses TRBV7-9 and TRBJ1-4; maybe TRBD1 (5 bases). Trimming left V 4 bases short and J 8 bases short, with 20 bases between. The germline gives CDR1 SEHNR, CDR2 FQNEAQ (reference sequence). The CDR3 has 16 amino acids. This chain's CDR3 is CASSWTSGLTEEKLFF. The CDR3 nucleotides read TGTGCCAGCAGCTGGACCTCAGGGTTGACCGAGGAAAAACTGTTTTTT.

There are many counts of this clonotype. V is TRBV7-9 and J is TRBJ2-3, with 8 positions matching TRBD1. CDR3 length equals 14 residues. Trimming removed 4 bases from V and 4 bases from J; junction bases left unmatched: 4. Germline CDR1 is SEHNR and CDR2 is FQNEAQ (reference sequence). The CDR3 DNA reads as TGTGCCAGCAGCTCAGGACAGGGAGCAGATACGCAGTATTTT. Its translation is CASSSGQGADTQYF.

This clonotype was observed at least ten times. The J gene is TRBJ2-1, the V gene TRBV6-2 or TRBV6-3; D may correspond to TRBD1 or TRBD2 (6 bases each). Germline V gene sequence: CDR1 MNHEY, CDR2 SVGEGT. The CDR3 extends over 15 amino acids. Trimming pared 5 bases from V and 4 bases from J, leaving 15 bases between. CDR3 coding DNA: TGTGCCAGCAGTCACGGAGGGGGACCTTACAATGAGCAGTTCTTC. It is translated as CASSHGGGPYNEQFF.

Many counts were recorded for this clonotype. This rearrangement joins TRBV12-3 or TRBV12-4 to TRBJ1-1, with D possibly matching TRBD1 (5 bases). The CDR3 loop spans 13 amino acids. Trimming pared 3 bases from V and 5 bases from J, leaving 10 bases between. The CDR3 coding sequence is TGTGCCAGCAGTTTCGGGGGTAAGACTGAAGCTTTCTTT. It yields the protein CASSFGGKTEAFF.

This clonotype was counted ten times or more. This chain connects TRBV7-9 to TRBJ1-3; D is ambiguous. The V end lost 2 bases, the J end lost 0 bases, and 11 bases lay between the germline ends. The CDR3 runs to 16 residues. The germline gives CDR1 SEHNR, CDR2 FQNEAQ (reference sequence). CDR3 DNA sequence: TGTGCCAGCAGCTTACCTGGACGGCTCTCTGGAAACACCATATATTTT. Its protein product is CASSLPGRLSGNTIYF.

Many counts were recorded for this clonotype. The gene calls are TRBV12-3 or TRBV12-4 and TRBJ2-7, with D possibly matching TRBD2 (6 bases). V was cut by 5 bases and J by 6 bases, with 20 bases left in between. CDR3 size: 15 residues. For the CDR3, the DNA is TGTGCCAGCAGTGCAATTTATAGTTGGGGGGTCGAGCAGTACTTC. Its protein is CASSAIYSWGVEQYF.